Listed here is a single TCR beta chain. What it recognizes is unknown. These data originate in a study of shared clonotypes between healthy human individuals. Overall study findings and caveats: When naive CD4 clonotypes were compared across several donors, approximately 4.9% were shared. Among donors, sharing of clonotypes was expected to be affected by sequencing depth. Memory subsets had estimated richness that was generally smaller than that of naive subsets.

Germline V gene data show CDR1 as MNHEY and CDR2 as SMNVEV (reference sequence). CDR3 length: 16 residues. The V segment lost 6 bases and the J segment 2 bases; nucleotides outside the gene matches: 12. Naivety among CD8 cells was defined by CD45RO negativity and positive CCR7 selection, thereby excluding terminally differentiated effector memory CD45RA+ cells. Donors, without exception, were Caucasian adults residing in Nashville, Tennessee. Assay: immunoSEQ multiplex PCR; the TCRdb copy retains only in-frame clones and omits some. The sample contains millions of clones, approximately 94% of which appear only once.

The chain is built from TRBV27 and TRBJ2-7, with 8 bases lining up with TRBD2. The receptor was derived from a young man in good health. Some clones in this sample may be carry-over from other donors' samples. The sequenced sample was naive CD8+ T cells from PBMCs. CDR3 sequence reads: CASSPSGGGITYEQYF. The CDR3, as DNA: TGTGCCAGCAGCCCCTCGGGAGGGGGAATAACCTACGAGCAGTACTTC.